This T cell receptor beta chain was identified during a study of a mutant IDH1 vaccine in newly diagnosed glioma. Study in general: Patients had received radiotherapy, temozolomide, or both previously, most receiving both.

Using immunoSEQ multiplex PCR, the repertoire was profiled, and TCRdb retains in-frame clones only, with some absent. This sample carries fewer than 35,000 clones, approximately 53% of them seen once, and the ten largest clones take around 10%. V lost 0 bases and J lost 0, with 6 bases in between. This CDR3 spans 14 amino acids. Germline loops: CDR1 SGHNT, CDR2 YYREEE (reference sequence). Stated time point: week 5, during vaccination. What each vaccine dose contained was 300 ug of mutant IDH1 20-mer peptide, accompanied by topical imiquimod. Concerning this clone: Its antigen remains unidentified.

This TCR derives from a woman aged 18-30 years with glioma. The source material was PBMCs, sampled from a glioma patient whose treatment included an IDH1 peptide vaccine. The rearrangement uses TRBV5-4 and TRBJ1-1, with a possible D match to TRBD1 (5 bases). The CDR3 reads CASSLEQVNTEAFF. CDR3 nucleotide sequence: TGTGCCAGCAGCTTGGAACAGGTGAACACTGAAGCTTTCTTT.